This paragraph reports one T cell receptor beta chain. The V gene end was trimmed by 0 bases and the J gene end by 1 base; junction bases not matched to a gene: 11. The CDR3 sequence is 17 residues long. Germline V lookup: CDR1 GTSNPN, CDR2 SVGIG (reference sequence). Random hexamers were used to reverse transcribe roughly 0.45 to 1 ug of RNA. One entry per CDR3 protein results from TCRdb running MiXCR on the immunoSEQ multiplex PCR reads. The repertoire holds about 120,000 distinct CDR3 sequences, with 90% to 95% as singletons. The entry originates in a study of CD8 T cells in Susac syndrome. Study in general: At the time of blood draw, patients with Susac syndrome were therapy-naive, receiving corticosteroids, or receiving intravenous immunoglobulin alone.

The authors sequenced TCR beta from blood CD8+ and CD4+ T cells. V usage is TRBV30 and J usage is TRBJ1-1; 7 nucleotides line up with TRBD1. The sequenced sample was CD8+ T cells from PBMCs. The TCR comes from a human donor with Susac syndrome. The CDR3 region is CAWSVLKYRGSNTEAFF. Written as DNA, the CDR3 is TGTGCCTGGAGTGTACTCAAGTACAGGGGTTCGAACACTGAAGCTTTCTTT. Together with reference TRBV30 and TRBJ1-1, the CDR3 gives the full variable domain: SQTIHQWPATLVQPVGSPLSLECTVEGTSNPNLYWYRQAAGRGLQLLFYSVGIGQISSEVPQNLSASRPQDRQFILSSKKLLLSDSGFYLCAWSVLKYRGSNTEAFFGQGTRLTVV.